This T cell receptor (beta chain) was sequenced for a study of shared clonotypes between healthy human individuals. Looking at the study overall: Each donor had three CD4 naive, three CD4 memory, two CD8 naive and one CD8 memory plate. Broader study findings: Against clonotypes common to all four donors, non-shared ones had lower generation probabilities.

About this clone: The antigen remains unidentified.

Repertoires were generated with immunoSEQ multiplex PCR, while TCRdb's copy carries only in-frame clones and drops some. The data hold hundreds of thousands of clones, with about 95% observed a single time. CD45RO-negative cells were positively selected for CCR7, leaving out terminally differentiated effector memory CD45RA+ cells. The sample taken for sequencing was naive CD8+ T cells sorted from blood. The source of this sequence is a woman between 25 and 40 years old in good health.

CDR3 sequence reads: CASSYSPGNEQFF. The CDR3 DNA is TGTGCCAGCAGTTACAGTCCGGGCAATGAGCAGTTCTTC. This chain links TRBV6-5 with TRBJ2-1; D unresolved. V was trimmed by 2 bases and J by 6 bases, leaving 8 bases between them. Germline loops: CDR1 MNHEY, CDR2 SVGAGI. The CDR3 runs 13 residues.